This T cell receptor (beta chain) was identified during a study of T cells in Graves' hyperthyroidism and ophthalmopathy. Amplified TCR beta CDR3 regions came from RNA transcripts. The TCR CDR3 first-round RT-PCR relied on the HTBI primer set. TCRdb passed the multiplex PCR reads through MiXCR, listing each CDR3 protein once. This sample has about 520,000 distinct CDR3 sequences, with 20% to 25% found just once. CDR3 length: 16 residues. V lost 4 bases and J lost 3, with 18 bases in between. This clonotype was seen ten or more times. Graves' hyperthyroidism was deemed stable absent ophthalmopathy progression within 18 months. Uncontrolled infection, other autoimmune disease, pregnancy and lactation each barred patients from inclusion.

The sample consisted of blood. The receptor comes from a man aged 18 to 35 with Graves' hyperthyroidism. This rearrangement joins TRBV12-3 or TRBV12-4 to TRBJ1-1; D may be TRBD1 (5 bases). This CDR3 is CASSSPQGTLDTEAFF. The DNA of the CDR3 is TGTGCCAGCAGTTCCCCCCAGGGTACGTTGGACACTGAAGCTTTCTTT.